This TCR beta chain came from a study of cytomegalovirus exposure and HLA in healthy donors. Whole-study results and caveats: It is likely that the observed cluster of highly shared sequence variants was a sequencing artifact. Evidence from a later analysis indicated that most CMV-associated TCR beta chains looked HLA-restricted. The study put under 200 TCR beta chains on its list as cytomegalovirus-associated.

Regarding this clone: Its cognate antigen is unknown.

Germline assignment: CDR1 LNHDA and CDR2 SQIVND (reference sequence). CDR3 length equals 16 residues. The V end lost 5 bases, the J end lost 0 bases, and 16 bases lay between the germline ends. Primers: 60 Vbeta forward and 13 Jbeta reverse. Repertoires were generated with immunoSEQ multiplex PCR, while TCRdb's copy carries only in-frame clones and drops some. The profile covers roughly 150,000 clones, with about four fifths appearing a single time and about 2.4% taken by the ten largest. The chain combines TRBV19 with TRBJ1-1; tentatively, D is TRBD1 (5 bases). What was sequenced was PBMCs. This clonotype was obtained from a male donor in good health and CMV-seronegative. CDR3 residues: CASSGDSPTMNTEAFF. The CDR3 DNA reads as TGTGCCAGTAGTGGCGACAGCCCCACCATGAACACTGAAGCTTTCTTT.